Below, 29 T cell receptor beta chains from the same sample are listed, as sequenced in a study of shared clonotypes between healthy human individuals. The method was immunoSEQ multiplex PCR; TCRdb's version includes in-frame clones alone and lacks a portion of them. Among about 2,200,000 clones listed, about 92% were seen once. The naive CD8 population came from CD45RO-negative cells selected for CCR7, without terminally differentiated effector memory CD45RA+ cells. Sequenced: naive CD8+ T cells from PBMCs. Receptors originate from a man between 18 and 35 years old in good health. Some clones in this sample may be carry-over from other donors' samples.

Concerning this clone itself: Other DNA sequences in this specimen translate into the identical CDR3. The gene calls are TRBV5-6 and TRBJ2-1; D unresolved. The CDR3 totals 12 residues. The V end was cut by 0 bases, the J end by 10 bases, with 8 bases between. Germline CDR1 and CDR2: SGHDT and YYEEEE. In DNA, the CDR3 is TGTGCCAGCAGCTTGGGAGGTGCCGAGCAGTTCTTC. Amino acid sequence: CASSLGGAEQFF.

The chain links TRBV6-1 to TRBJ1-2; D gene unclear. The ends were cut back, 3 bases at V and 12 bases at J, with 14 bases in the middle. CDR1 MNHNS and CDR2 SASEGT come from the germline V gene. CDR3 length equals 12 residues. Here the CDR3 reads CASSDWRRAHTF. CDR3 coding DNA: TGTGCCAGCAGTGATTGGCGTCGGGCCCACACCTTC.

The chain joins TRBV6-1 to TRBJ2-1; D remains unclear. Trimming left V 3 bases short and J 9 bases short, with 18 bases between. This CDR3 spans 15 amino acids. Germline loops: CDR1 MNHNS, CDR2 SASEGT. The CDR3 sequence is CASSDRIGFVAEQFF. CDR3 in DNA: TGTGCCAGCAGTGATCGTATCGGCTTCGTCGCTGAGCAGTTCTTC.

V gene TRBV6-5 combines with J gene TRBJ1-4, with D uncertain. The CDR3 has 13 residues. V was trimmed by 2 bases and J by 5 bases, leaving 6 bases between them. Germline CDR1 is MNHEY and CDR2 is SVGAGI. The CDR3, as DNA: TGTGCCAGCAGTTACGGCGTGAATGAAAAACTGTTTTTT. Its translation: CASSYGVNEKLFF.

This clone was seen many times. The chain combines TRBV19 with TRBJ1-4; D ambiguous. V was shortened by 3 bases and J by 2 bases, with 16 bases between the two germline ends. Germline lookup yields CDR1 LNHDA and CDR2 SQIVND (reference sequence). The CDR3 covers 17 residues. CDR3 protein: CASSIGVGSGTNEKLFF. The CDR3, as DNA: TGTGCCAGTAGTATCGGGGTCGGAAGTGGGACTAATGAAAAACTGTTTTTT.

The chain couples TRBV7-6 to TRBJ2-3, with D possibly TRBD2 on 7 matching bases. Germline V lookup: CDR1 SGHVS, CDR2 FNYEAQ. The CDR3 totals 15 residues. Trimming pared 5 bases from V and 4 bases from J, leaving 16 bases between. CDR3 protein: CASSPQGGAADTQYF. The DNA for the CDR3 is TGTGCCAGCAGCCCACAGGGAGGGGCCGCAGATACGCAGTATTTT. The full variable domain, its missing parts supplied by reference TRBV7-6 and TRBJ2-3, is GAGVSQSPRYKVTKRGQDVALRCDPISGHVSLYWYRQALGQGPEFLTYFNYEAQQDKSGLPNDRFSAERPEGSISTLTIQRTEQRDSAMYRCASSPQGGAADTQYFGPGTRLTVL.

V is TRBV4-1 and J is TRBJ2-1, with D possibly matching TRBD1 (5 bases). Deletions cut 1 base from V and 9 bases from J, with 16 bases between. The CDR3 totals 15 residues. The germline V gene encodes CDR1 MGHRA and CDR2 YSYEKL. Here the CDR3 reads CASSQVLGAVGEQFF. The CDR3, as DNA: TGCGCCAGCAGCCAAGTATTAGGGGCGGTGGGTGAGCAGTTCTTC.

The chain carries TRBV15 and TRBJ1-2; 7 positions match TRBD1. V lost 5 bases to trimming and J lost 0 bases; unmatched junction nucleotides: 9. CDR1 and CDR2 (germline): LNHNV, YYDKDF (reference sequence). The CDR3 runs to 16 residues. The CDR3 DNA reads TGTGCCACCAGCGGAAGGACAGGAGTTACTAACTATGGCTACACCTTC. It codes for CATSGRTGVTNYGYTF.

The V gene is TRBV10-2, the J gene TRBJ2-7; no firm D call. The germline V and J ends were trimmed by 3 bases and 3 bases, with 12 bases remaining between them. The CDR3 consists of 14 residues. Germline loops: CDR1 WSHSY, CDR2 SAAADI. This chain's CDR3 is CASSERLAVYEQYF. The CDR3 DNA reads as TGCGCCAGCAGTGAAAGGCTGGCTGTCTACGAGCAGTACTTC.

This chain links TRBV4-3 with TRBJ1-4, with D possibly matching TRBD1 (5 bases). CDR3 size: 19 residues. Trimming took 6 bases from V and 0 from J, leaving 23 bases between them. Germline values: CDR1 LGHNA, CDR2 YSLEER. In nucleotides, the CDR3 is TGCGCCAGCAGTATACGCTACAGGTCCCTTAATGCAACTAATGAAAAACTGTTTTTT. Amino acid sequence: CASSIRYRSLNATNEKLFF.

The chain has TRBV30 and TRBJ2-3, with D perhaps matching TRBD2 (6 bases). Trimming left V 0 bases short and J 1 base short, with 11 bases between. The germline V gene has CDR1 GTSNPN and CDR2 SVGIG (reference sequence). The CDR3 loop spans 15 amino acids. CDR3 loop: CAWSVTGVGTDTQYF. The CDR3 nucleotides read TGTGCCTGGAGTGTAACGGGAGTAGGCACAGATACGCAGTATTTT.

The CDR3 spells CASSTGFGEQFF. The CDR3 region has the DNA TGTGCCAGCTCGACAGGGTTTGGTGAGCAGTTCTTC. V is TRBV27 and J is TRBJ2-1; 7 bases agree with TRBD1. V was pared by 8 bases and J by 9 bases, with 7 bases of the junction left unmatched. The germline V gene has CDR1 MNHEY and CDR2 SMNVEV (reference sequence). CDR3 length equals 12 residues.

This clone was picked up a small number of times. The CDR3 is CASSGDSGTEAFF. In nucleotides, the CDR3 is TGTGCCAGCAGCGGAGACAGTGGTACTGAAGCTTTCTTT. J is TRBJ1-1 and V is TRBV9, with D possibly TRBD1 on 5 matching bases. Looked up from germline, CDR1 is SGDLS and CDR2 is YYNGEE. V was clipped by 3 bases and J by 5 bases, with 11 bases between them. There are 13 residues in the CDR3.

V is TRBV7-9 and J is TRBJ2-7, with a possible D match to TRBD1 (6 bases). This CDR3 region has 13 residues. Trimming pared 9 bases from V and 0 bases from J, leaving 12 bases between. From germline, CDR1 is SEHNR and CDR2 FQNEAQ (reference sequence). CDR3 coding DNA: TGTGCCAGTGAAGGGGGTGACTCCTACGAGCAGTACTTC. Translation gives CASEGGDSYEQYF.

V and J are TRBV27 and TRBJ2-4; TRBD1 is a possible D gene (6 bases). CDR1 is MNHEY, CDR2 SMNVEV, per germline (reference sequence). V was trimmed by 5 bases and J by 1 base, leaving 21 bases between them. CDR3 size: 18 residues. CDR3 sequence reads: CASSPRGSPVGAKNIQYF. CDR3 DNA: TGTGCCAGCAGTCCAAGGGGGTCCCCCGTTGGGGCCAAAAACATTCAGTACTTC.

The chain is built from TRBV6-6 and TRBJ2-1; D remains unclear. The CDR3 runs 13 residues. Trimming shortened V by 2 bases and J by 9 bases, and 11 bases separated the two germline ends. Per the germline V gene, CDR1 is MNHNY and CDR2 is SVGAGI (reference sequence). Written as DNA, the CDR3 is TGTGCCAGCAGTTACACCAAATGGCTTGAGCAGTTCTTC. This codes for CASSYTKWLEQFF.

The rearrangement uses TRBV19 and TRBJ1-1; the D gene is possibly TRBD1 (5 bases). The V end was cut by 7 bases, the J end by 11 bases, with 14 bases between. The CDR3 runs 11 residues. The germline V gene encodes CDR1 LNHDA and CDR2 SQIVND (reference sequence). The CDR3 DNA reads TGTGCCAGTACCGCAGGGAGGAGCGCTTTCTTT. Translation gives CASTAGRSAFF.

The CDR3 sequence: CASSDSGLAGDTQYF. The CDR3 region has the DNA TGTGCCAGCAGTGACTCGGGGCTAGCGGGAGATACGCAGTATTTT. The rearrangement uses TRBV6-4 and TRBJ2-3; 8 bases map to TRBD2. CDR1 MRHNA and CDR2 SNTAGT come from the germline V gene. V was pared by 0 bases and J by 5 bases, with 4 bases of the junction left unmatched. There are 15 residues in the CDR3.

The CDR3 DNA follows: TGTGCCAGCAGCTTAACCCTCGGGCCCCCGGGCACCGGGGAGCTGTTTTTT. Translation gives CASSLTLGPPGTGELFF. The chain employs TRBV7-9 and TRBJ2-2; D uncertain. The V and J ends lost 2 bases and 4 bases respectively, with 17 bases between them. The CDR3 is 17 residues long. Germline lookup yields CDR1 SEHNR and CDR2 FQNEAQ (reference sequence).

This rearrangement joins TRBV11-3 to TRBJ2-1; no clear D gene. The V gene lost 4 bases and the J gene lost 0 bases, with 16 bases spanning the gap. There are 17 residues in the CDR3. Germline lookup yields CDR1 SGHNT and CDR2 YENEEA. CDR3 sequence (DNA): TGTGCCAGCAGCTCACGCGGAAGTTCCAGCTCCTACAATGAGCAGTTCTTC. It codes for CASSSRGSSSSYNEQFF.

The V call is TRBV7-9, the J call TRBJ1-2; possibly TRBD1 for D (5 bases). Per germline, CDR1 SEHNR and CDR2 FQNEAQ (reference sequence). The CDR3 is 16 amino acids. V dropped 3 bases and J dropped 2 bases, with 16 bases sitting between them. The CDR3 loop reads CASSFSPDNRNYGYTF. CDR3 DNA: TGTGCCAGCAGCTTCTCACCGGACAACAGAAACTATGGCTACACCTTC. Based on the CDR3 plus reference TRBV7-9 and TRBJ1-2, the full variable domain is DTGVSQNPRHKITKRGQNVTFRCDPISEHNRLYWYRQTLGQGPEFLTYFQNEAQLEKSRLLSDRFSAERPKGSFSTLEIQRTEQGDSAMYLCASSFSPDNRNYGYTFGSGTRLTVV.

The rearrangement joins TRBV25-1 to TRBJ1-1; D ambiguous. CDR3 size: 13 residues. Per the germline V gene, CDR1 is MGHDK and CDR2 is SYGVNS. V lost 0 bases to trimming and J lost 3 bases, with 5 bases between them. The CDR3 sequence: CASSEYSHTEAFF. Here the CDR3 DNA reads TGTGCCAGCAGTGAATATAGCCACACTGAAGCTTTCTTT. Full variable domain (outside the CDR3, taken from reference TRBV25-1 and TRBJ1-1): EADIYQTPRYLVIGTGKKITLECSQTMGHDKMYWYQQDPGMELHLIHYSYGVNSTEKGDLSSESTVSRIRTEHFPLTLESARPSHTSQYLCASSEYSHTEAFFGQGTRLTVV.

CDR3 sequence (DNA): TGCGCCAGCAGCCCGGACGGCCCGAACACTGAAGCTTTCTTT. Translation gives CASSPDGPNTEAFF. The rearrangement joins TRBV10-2 to TRBJ1-1, with D unclear. With 6 bases removed from V and 1 base from J, the gap between germline ends came to 12 bases. Looked up from germline, CDR1 is WSHSY and CDR2 is SAAADI. The CDR3 contains 14 residues.

The V gene is TRBV13, the J gene TRBJ1-1; the D gene is possibly TRBD1 (5 bases). Trimming removed 5 bases at V and 11 bases at J, with 15 bases between. From germline, CDR1 is PRHDT and CDR2 FYEKMQ (reference sequence). CDR3 length equals 12 residues. CDR3 loop: CASSGTGVGAFF. CDR3 sequence (DNA): TGTGCCAGCAGCGGAACAGGTGTCGGGGCTTTCTTT. Full variable domain (missing parts from reference TRBV13 and TRBJ1-1): AAGVIQSPRHLIKEKRETATLKCYPIPRHDTVYWYQQGPGQDPQFLISFYEKMQSDKGSIPDRFSAQQFSDYHSELNMSSLELGDSALYFCASSGTGVGAFFGQGTRLTVV.

V gene TRBV9 combines with J gene TRBJ1-4; D gene unclear. Trimming stripped 6 bases from V and 2 bases from J, with 11 bases between. Germline V gene sequence: CDR1 SGDLS, CDR2 YYNGEE. This CDR3 comprises 14 residues. The CDR3 loop reads CASNKDATNEKLFF. The CDR3 DNA reads as TGTGCCAGCAACAAGGACGCGACTAATGAAAAACTGTTTTTT. The complete variable domain, with remaining parts taken from reference TRBV9 and TRBJ1-4, reads DSGVTQTPKHLITATGQRVTLRCSPRSGDLSVYWYQQSLDQGLQFLIQYYNGEERAKGNILERFSAQQFPDLHSELNLSSLELGDSALYFCASNKDATNEKLFFGSGTQLSVL.

The chain links TRBV5-1 to TRBJ2-7, with 7 bases aligning to TRBD1. Germline V gene lookup returns CDR1 SGHRS and CDR2 YFSETQ. J lost 2 bases, V lost 5 bases, and 4 bases had no gene match. The CDR3 is made up of 13 amino acids. CDR3 loop: CASRTGVTYEQYF. CDR3 coding DNA: TGCGCCAGCAGAACAGGGGTGACCTACGAGCAGTACTTC.

Concerning this clone: Distinct nucleotide sequences in the sample also encode this CDR3. The V gene is TRBV6-5, the J gene TRBJ1-1, with D perhaps TRBD1 (6 bases). The germline CDR1 and CDR2 sequences are MNHEY and SVGAGI. V lost 2 bases to trimming and J lost 1 base, with 8 bases between them. The CDR3 is made up of 14 amino acids. As DNA, the CDR3 is TGTGCCAGCAGTTACGACAGGCCGAACACTGAAGCTTTCTTT. This encodes CASSYDRPNTEAFF.

The chain carries TRBV13 and TRBJ1-3; no firm D call. CDR3 length: 13 amino acids. Per germline, CDR1 PRHDT and CDR2 FYEKMQ (reference sequence). The V end lost 2 bases, the J end lost 0 bases, and 2 bases lay between the germline ends. The CDR3 DNA reads TGTGCCAGCAGCTTAAACTCTGGAAACACCATATATTTT. Its protein is CASSLNSGNTIYF.

The CDR3 coding sequence is TGTGCCAGCAGCAAAGGCAAAGGGAATCAGCCCCAGCATTTT. Translated, it gives CASSKGKGNQPQHF. The V and J genes are TRBV21-1 and TRBJ1-5. TRBV21-1 is an annotated pseudogene. The CDR3 extends over 14 amino acids.